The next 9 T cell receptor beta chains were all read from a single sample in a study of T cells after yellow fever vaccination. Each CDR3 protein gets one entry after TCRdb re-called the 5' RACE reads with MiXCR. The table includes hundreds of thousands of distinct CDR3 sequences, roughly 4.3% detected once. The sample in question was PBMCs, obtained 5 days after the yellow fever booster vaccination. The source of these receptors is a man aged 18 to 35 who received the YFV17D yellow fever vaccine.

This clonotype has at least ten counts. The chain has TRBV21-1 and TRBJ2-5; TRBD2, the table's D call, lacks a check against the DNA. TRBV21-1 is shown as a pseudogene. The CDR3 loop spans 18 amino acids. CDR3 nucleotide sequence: TGTGCCAGCAGCAAAGTTGGGCTAGCGGACCTGTACCAAGAGACCCAGTACTTC. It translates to CASSKVGLADLYQETQYF.

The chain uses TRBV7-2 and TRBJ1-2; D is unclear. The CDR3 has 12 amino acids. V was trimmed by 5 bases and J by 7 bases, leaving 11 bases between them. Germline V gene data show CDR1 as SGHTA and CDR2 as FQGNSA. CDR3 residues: CASSRNGPGYTF. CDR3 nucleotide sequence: TGTGCCAGCAGCAGAAACGGTCCTGGCTACACCTTC.

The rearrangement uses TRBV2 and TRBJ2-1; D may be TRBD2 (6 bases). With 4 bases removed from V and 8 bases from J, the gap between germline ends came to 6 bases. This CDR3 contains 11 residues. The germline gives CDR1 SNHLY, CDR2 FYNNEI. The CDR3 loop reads CASSGGDEQFF. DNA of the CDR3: TGTGCCAGCAGTGGGGGGGATGAGCAGTTCTTC.

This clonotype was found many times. CDR3 in amino acids: CAITNPGDREAFF. The CDR3 DNA sequence: TGTGCCATCACCAACCCGGGAGACCGGGAAGCTTTCTTT. This chain joins TRBV10-3 and TRBJ1-1; D is unclear. The CDR3 has 13 amino acids. CDR1 is ENHRY and CDR2 is SYGVKD in the germline V gene. The V end was cut by 7 bases, the J end by 8 bases, with 17 bases between.

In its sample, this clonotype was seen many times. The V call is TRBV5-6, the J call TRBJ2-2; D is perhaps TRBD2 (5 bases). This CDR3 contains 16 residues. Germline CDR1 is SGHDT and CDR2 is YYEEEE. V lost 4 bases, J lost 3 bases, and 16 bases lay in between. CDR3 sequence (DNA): TGTGCCAGCAGCCCGCCGAGGGCTGAGGACACCGGGGAGCTGTTTTTT. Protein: CASSPPRAEDTGELFF.

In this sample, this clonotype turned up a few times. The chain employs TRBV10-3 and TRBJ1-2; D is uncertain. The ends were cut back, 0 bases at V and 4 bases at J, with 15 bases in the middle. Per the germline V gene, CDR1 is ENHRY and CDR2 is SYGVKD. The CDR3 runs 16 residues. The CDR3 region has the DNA TGTGCCATCAGTGAGTCGGTCCCCTCGAGGAGCTATGGCTACACCTTC. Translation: CAISESVPSRSYGYTF.

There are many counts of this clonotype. The CDR3 spells CASSLRQTNTGELFF. CDR3 nucleotides: TGCGCCAGCAGCTTGCGGCAGACGAACACCGGGGAGCTGTTTTTT. The V and J genes are TRBV5-1 and TRBJ2-2; no clear D gene. Trimming shortened V by 1 base and J by 0 bases, and 7 bases separated the two germline ends. Germline V gives CDR1 SGHRS, CDR2 YFSETQ. The CDR3 length is 15 residues.

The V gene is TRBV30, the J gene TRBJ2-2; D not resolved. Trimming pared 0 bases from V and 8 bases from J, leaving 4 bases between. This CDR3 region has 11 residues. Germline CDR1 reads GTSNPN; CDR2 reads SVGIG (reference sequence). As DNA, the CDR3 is TGTGCCTGGAGTGTATTTGGGGAGCTGTTTTTT. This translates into CAWSVFGELFF.

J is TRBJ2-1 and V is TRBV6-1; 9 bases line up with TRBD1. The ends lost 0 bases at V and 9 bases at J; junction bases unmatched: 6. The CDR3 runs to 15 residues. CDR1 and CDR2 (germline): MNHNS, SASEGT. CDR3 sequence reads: CASSEAGQGRGEQFF. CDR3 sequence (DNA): TGTGCCAGCAGTGAAGCCGGACAGGGGAGGGGTGAGCAGTTCTTC.